These T cell receptor beta chains were read from a single sample in a study of cytomegalovirus exposure and HLA in healthy donors. Libraries were prepared by immunoSEQ multiplex PCR; TCRdb keeps only in-frame clonotypes and omits some of them. Found here are about 200,000 clones, 87% of them singletons; the top ten hold approximately 0.98%. The sequenced material came from PBMCs. These receptors were collected from a boy aged 2-15 years in good health and CMV-seronegative. CDR3s include the opening cysteine and the closing phenylalanine or tryptophan. D genes are given only for firm matches. Only part of the rows carry a size: once, few, many, or a class if the clone is expanded.

size,V,D,J,DNA,CDR3
NA,TRBV7-2,NA,TRBJ2-7,TGTGCCAGCAGCCTGCTCACAGCCTCCTACGAGCAGTACTTC,CASSLLTASYEQYF
once,TRBV28,NA,TRBJ2-2,TGTGCCAGCAGCCCCGGCGGGGGCGCAGGGAACACCGGGGAGCTGTTTTTT,CASSPGGGAGNTGELFF
NA,TRBV5-1,TRBD1,TRBJ1-4,TGCGCCAGCAGGCAACGGACAGGGGGCAGGTGGGCTAATGAAAAACTGTTTTTT,CASRQRTGGRWANEKLFF
NA,TRBV7-8,NA,TRBJ2-6,TGTGCCAGCAGCCGGGAGGACAGACTAATAACGGCTGGGGCCAACGTCCTGACTTTC,CASSREDRLITAGANVLTF
once,TRBV2,TRBD2,TRBJ2-5,TGTGCCGGAGAGAAAAGTAGCGGGGGGGTCGAGACCCAGTACTTC,CAGEKSSGGVETQYF
few,TRBV6-5,TRBD1,TRBJ1-5,TGTGCCAGCAGTTACGGACAGGGCAATCAGCCCCAGCATTTT,CASSYGQGNQPQHF
NA,TRBV6-6,NA,TRBJ2-6,TGTGCCAGCAGTTACTCAGCTGTCTCTGGGGCCAACGTCCTGACTTTC,CASSYSAVSGANVLTF
NA,TRBV28,NA,TRBJ1-2,TGTGCCAGCAGTTTATCAGTGGGGAGGACTGGGGGCTACACCTTC,CASSLSVGRTGGYTF
NA,TRBV7-3,NA,TRBJ2-3,TGTGCCAGCAGCTTAAGGGCCGGGATTAGCACAGATACGCAGTATTTT,CASSLRAGISTDTQYF
NA,TRBV5-6,TRBD2,TRBJ2-7,TGTGCCAGCAGCTCAGGACTAGCGGGAAACTACGAGCAGTACTTC,CASSSGLAGNYEQYF
NA,TRBV5-4,NA,TRBJ1-2,TGTGCCAGCAGCTTCGACAGCAACTATGGCTACACCTTC,CASSFDSNYGYTF
NA,TRBV19,NA,TRBJ2-1,TGTGCCAGTAGTCTATCTTATATAACCGGTTACAATGAGCAGTTCTTC,CASSLSYITGYNEQFF
NA,TRBV11-3,TRBD2,TRBJ2-3,TGTGCCAGCAGCCCCGGACTAGCGGGCCCGGCGAGCACAGATACGCAGTATTTT,CASSPGLAGPASTDTQYF
NA,TRBV27,NA,TRBJ2-1,TGTGCCAGCAGTTTAGGGCGACGCCATTCGTACAATGAGCAGTTCTTC,CASSLGRRHSYNEQFF
NA,TRBV11-3,TRBD1,TRBJ2-2,TGTGCCAGCAGCTCCCCTGGGACAGGGGCCACCGGGGAGCTGTTTTTT,CASSSPGTGATGELFF
NA,TRBV4-2,TRBD1,TRBJ1-1,TGTGCCAGCAGCCAATTAACAGGGGGGGACACTGAAGCTTTCTTT,CASSQLTGGDTEAFF
NA,TRBV4-1,TRBD1,TRBJ2-7,TGCGCCAGCAGCCTGCAACCGGACAGGGCATACGAGCAGTACTTC,CASSLQPDRAYEQYF
NA,TRBV6-5,NA,TRBJ1-5,TGTCGGTGGGGCCCCCATAATCAGCCCCAGCATTTT,CRWGPHNQPQHF
NA,TRBV5-4,NA,TRBJ1-3,TGTGCCAGCAGCGCAACAATCACCGAGGGCTCTGGAAACACCATATATTTT,CASSATITEGSGNTIYF
NA,TRBV5-1,TRBD1,TRBJ1-1,TGCGCCAGCAGCTTGAGTCAGGGGGCAATCACTGAAGCTTTCTTT,CASSLSQGAITEAFF
NA,TRBV5-1,NA,TRBJ2-7,TGCGCCAGCAGCTTGGTGCAGGGTCCCTACGAGCAGTACTTC,CASSLVQGPYEQYF
NA,TRBV29-1,TRBD1,TRBJ2-2,TGCAGCGTTCGTACCGGGACAGGGGTGGCTGCCGGGGAGCTGTTTTTT,CSVRTGTGVAAGELFF
NA,TRBV7-9,TRBD1,TRBJ2-7,TGTGCCAGCAGCCAGGGACAGGATTCATACGAGCAGTACTTC,CASSQGQDSYEQYF
NA,TRBV6-4,NA,TRBJ1-2,TGTGCCAGTAAAGAGAACTATGGCTACACCTTC,CASKENYGYTF
once,TRBV6-5,NA,TRBJ2-5,TGTGCCAGCAGTGGCAGGGGACAGACCCAGTACTTC,CASSGRGQTQYF
NA,TRBV4-1,TRBD1,TRBJ2-7,TGCGCCAGCAGCCAAATGGACAGGTCCTACGAGCAGTACTTC,CASSQMDRSYEQYF
NA,TRBV15,TRBD1,TRBJ1-3,TGTGCCACCAGCAGAGGTCGGGACAGGAGAAACACCATATATTTT,CATSRGRDRRNTIYF
NA,TRBV15,TRBD1,TRBJ2-5,TGTGCCACCACCAACAGGGGGCGCGGGGGACAAGAGACCCAGTACTTC,CATTNRGRGGQETQYF
NA,TRBV27,NA,TRBJ2-2,TGTGCCAGCAGTTTAATGGCGGGGGCGTTAACCGGGGAGCTGTTTTTT,CASSLMAGALTGELFF
NA,TRBV28,TRBD2,TRBJ2-1,TGTGCCAGCACCCTGACTAGCGGGGAGAATGAGCAGTTCTTC,CASTLTSGENEQFF
NA,TRBV2,TRBD2,TRBJ2-7,TGTGCCAGCACGAGACTAGCGGGTGCTGAGGAGCAGTACTTC,CASTRLAGAEEQYF
NA,TRBV7-2,TRBD1,TRBJ2-5,TGTGCCAGCAGCGAAGCCGGGACAGGGAGAGAGACCCAGTACTTC,CASSEAGTGRETQYF
NA,TRBV5-1,NA,TRBJ2-7,TGCGCCAGCAGCCTAATGTCGGGAACCTACGAGCAGTACTTC,CASSLMSGTYEQYF
NA,TRBV5-1,NA,TRBJ2-7,TGCGCCAGCAGCTTGGATCCAGGATCCTCCTACGAGCAGTACTTC,CASSLDPGSSYEQYF
NA,TRBV7-9,NA,TRBJ1-1,TGTTCCAGCAGATTAGGTGGGACAGAAGCTTTCTTT,CSSRLGGTEAFF
NA,TRBV6-5,TRBD1,TRBJ1-2,TGTGCCAGCAGTGAGGGACAGGTAGACTATGGCTACACCTTC,CASSEGQVDYGYTF
NA,TRBV14,NA,TRBJ1-2,TGTGCCAGCCCCCCGGACAGAAGTAACTATGGCTACACCTTC,CASPPDRSNYGYTF
NA,TRBV23-1,TRBD1,TRBJ2-6,TGCGCCAGCAGGGTTTTACAGGGGTTTCCCCCCGGGGCCAACGTCCTGACTTTC,CASRVLQGFPPGANVLTF
NA,TRBV28,TRBD2,TRBJ2-5,TGTGCCAGCAGGGGAGCGGGAGAGGGGGAGACCCAGTACTTC,CASRGAGEGETQYF
NA,TRBV27,NA,TRBJ2-7,TGTGCCAGCAGTTTAGCGGACTCGATAGTCTACGAGCAGTACTTC,CASSLADSIVYEQYF
few,TRBV9,NA,TRBJ1-1,TGTGCCAGCAGCGTAGATGAGAGGAACACTGAAGCTTTCTTT,CASSVDERNTEAFF
NA,TRBV5-5,NA,TRBJ2-1,TGTGCCAGCAGCTTGGGTCGAGGGCGCCCGGGCAATGAGCAGTTCTTC,CASSLGRGRPGNEQFF